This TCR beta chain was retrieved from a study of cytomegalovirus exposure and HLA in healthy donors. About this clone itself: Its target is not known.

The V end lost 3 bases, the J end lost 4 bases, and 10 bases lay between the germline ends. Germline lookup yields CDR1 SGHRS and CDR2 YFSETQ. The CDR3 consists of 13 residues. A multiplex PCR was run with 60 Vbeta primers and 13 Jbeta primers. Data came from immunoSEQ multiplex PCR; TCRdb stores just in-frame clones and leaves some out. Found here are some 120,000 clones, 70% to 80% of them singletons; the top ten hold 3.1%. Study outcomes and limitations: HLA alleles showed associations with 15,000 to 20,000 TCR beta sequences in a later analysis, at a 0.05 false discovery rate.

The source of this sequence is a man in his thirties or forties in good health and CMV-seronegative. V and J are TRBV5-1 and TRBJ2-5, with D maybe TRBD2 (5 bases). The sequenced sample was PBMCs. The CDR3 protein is CASSWESAETQYF. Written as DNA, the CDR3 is TGCGCCAGCAGCTGGGAGTCCGCAGAGACCCAGTACTTC.